Below are 4 T cell receptor beta chains sequenced from a single sample in a study of identical twins. TCRdb reprocessed the 5' RACE reads via MiXCR and lists one record per CDR3 protein. Found here are fewer than 500,000 distinct CDR3 sequences, roughly an eighth of them singletons; the top ten hold approximately 1%. The sample was also linked to a second study, of yellow fever vaccine responses in identical twins.

The sample was CD4+ T cells sorted from blood. The receptors stem from a woman younger than 30 in good health.

In its sample, this clonotype was seen many times. The chain recombines TRBV12-3 or TRBV12-4 with TRBJ2-1; tentatively, D is TRBD2 (5 bases). V dropped 1 base and J dropped 0 bases, with 7 bases sitting between them. The CDR3 consists of 15 residues. The CDR3 is CASSLGESSYNEQFF. In DNA form, the CDR3 reads TGTGCCAGCAGTTTAGGGGAGAGCTCCTACAATGAGCAGTTCTTC.

The gene calls are TRBV18 and TRBJ2-1, with D possibly TRBD1 on 5 matching bases. Per germline, CDR1 KGHSH and CDR2 LQKENI. The CDR3 runs 12 residues. Trimming removed 3 bases from V and 10 bases from J, with 10 bases in between. The CDR3 nucleotides are TGTGCCAGCTCACCTACAAACAGGGAGCAGTTCTTC. This codes for CASSPTNREQFF.

The chain couples TRBV5-5 to TRBJ2-2; 13 bases line up with TRBD2. This CDR3 is built from 17 residues. Looked up from germline, CDR1 is SGHKS and CDR2 is YYEKEE (reference sequence). The junction had 8 bases not matched to a gene; V was cut back by 1 base and J by 8 bases. The CDR3 DNA reads TGTGCCAGCAGCTTGTCAACTAGCGGGGGGGCCGAAGGGGAGCTGTTTTTT. Protein sequence: CASSLSTSGGAEGELFF.

This clonotype has more than one count but fewer than ten. The chain is built from TRBV7-2 and TRBJ2-5; 7 bases fit TRBD1. Germline CDR1 SGHTA, CDR2 FQGNSA. J lost 4 bases, V lost 6 bases, and 8 bases had no gene match. The CDR3 extends over 14 amino acids. Here the CDR3 DNA reads TGTGCCAGCAGTTACGAACAGGGGCGAGAGACCCAGTACTTC. Residues: CASSYEQGRETQYF.